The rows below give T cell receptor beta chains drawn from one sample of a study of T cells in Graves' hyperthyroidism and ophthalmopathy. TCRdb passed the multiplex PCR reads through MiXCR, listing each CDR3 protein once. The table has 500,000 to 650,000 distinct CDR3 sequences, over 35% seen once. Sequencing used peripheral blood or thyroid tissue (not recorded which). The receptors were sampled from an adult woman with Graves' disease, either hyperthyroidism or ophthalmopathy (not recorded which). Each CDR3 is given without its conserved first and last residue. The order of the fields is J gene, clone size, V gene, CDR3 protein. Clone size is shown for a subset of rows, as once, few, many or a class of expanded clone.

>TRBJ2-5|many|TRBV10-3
AIRRTGLQETQY
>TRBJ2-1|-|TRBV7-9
ASSLLAGYNEQF
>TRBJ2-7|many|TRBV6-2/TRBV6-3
ASSPSGTSYEQY
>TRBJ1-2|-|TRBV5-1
ASRDNQGYT
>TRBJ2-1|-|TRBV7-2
ASSLDTAAYNEQF
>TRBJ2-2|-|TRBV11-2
ASSERAPNTGELF
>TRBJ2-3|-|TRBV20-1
SAGDRGHGDTQY
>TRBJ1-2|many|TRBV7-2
ASSNRVHGYT
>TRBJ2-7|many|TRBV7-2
ASSLVGYEQY
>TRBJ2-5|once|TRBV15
ATSRAGQETQY
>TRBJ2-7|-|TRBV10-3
AISGVDRNYEQY
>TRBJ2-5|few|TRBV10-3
AISPGQGAQEQETQY
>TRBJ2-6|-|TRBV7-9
ASSLPRGAGANVLT
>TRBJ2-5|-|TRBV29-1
SVDNRETQY
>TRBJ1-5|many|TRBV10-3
AIRSGTGGNQPQH
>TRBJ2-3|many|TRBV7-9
ATGEVGTDTQY
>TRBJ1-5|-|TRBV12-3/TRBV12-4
ASSTDRGSSQPQH
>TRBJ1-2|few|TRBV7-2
ASSFSGGGDYGYT
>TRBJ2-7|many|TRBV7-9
ASSPLGAGGSYEQY
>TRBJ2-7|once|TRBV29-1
SAGTAASYEQY
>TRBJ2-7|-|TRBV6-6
ASRSTRPEQY
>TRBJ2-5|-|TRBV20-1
SARDRRDGTQY
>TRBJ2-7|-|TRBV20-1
SASLTSGNSYEQY
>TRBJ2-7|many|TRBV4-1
ASSYRDRASYEQY
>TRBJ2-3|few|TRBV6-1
ASSPRDRVDTQY
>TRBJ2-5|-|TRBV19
ASSRTGIGETQY
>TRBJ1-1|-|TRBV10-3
AIRLSDRVFAEAF
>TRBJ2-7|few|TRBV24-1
ATSSGYEQY
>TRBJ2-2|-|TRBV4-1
ASSQGSWEPNTGELF
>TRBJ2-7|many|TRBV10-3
AISDQGYYEQY
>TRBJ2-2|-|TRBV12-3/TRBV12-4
ASSLARTAYTGELF
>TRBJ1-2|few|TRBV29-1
STPDRYGYT
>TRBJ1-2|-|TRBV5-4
ASGAGDYGYT
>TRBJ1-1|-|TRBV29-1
SVLKQGRNTEAF
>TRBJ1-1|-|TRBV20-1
SYRSLGNTEAF
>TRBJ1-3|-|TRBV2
ASSQLAINYGYTIY
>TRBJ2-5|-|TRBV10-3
ATRTSGDETQY
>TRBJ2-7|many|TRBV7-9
ASSLSPGYEQY